This TCR beta chain was sequenced for a study of CD8+ T cells in alopecia areata. Study as a whole: Tofacitinib therapy lasting 6 to 18 months was followed by 6 months off drug.

Sequencing used cDNA as its template, made by extracting RNA and reverse transcribing it. Sequencing used immunoSEQ multiplex PCR; TCRdb keeps in-frame clones, though not all of them. The profile shows just over 150,000 clones, under 60% of them singletons. V was pared by 1 base and J by 3 bases, with 8 bases between. Germline CDR1 reads SGHDT; CDR2 reads YYEEEE. The CDR3 spans 13 residues. The genes are TRBV5-6 and TRBJ2-7, with D maybe TRBD1 (6 bases). The sequencing used CD8+ T cells sorted from blood, collected at week 0. The receptor's source is a human donor with alopecia areata. Written as DNA, the CDR3 is TGTGCCAGCAGCTTGCAAGGGGGCTACGAGCAGTACTTC. Translated: CASSLQGGYEQYF.